This TCR beta chain was sequenced in a study of blood T cells in healthy people across ages. Study-wide results and limits: No conclusive comparison of naive versus antigen-experienced cells was possible with unsorted PBMCs. TCR beta diversity was tightly associated with the proportion of naive T cells.

Then a second PCR, running roughly 7 to 12 cycles, was carried out with a sample-barcoded 5' primer and a J-beta primer mix. TCRdb called the 5' RACE reads again in MiXCR, with one record for every CDR3 protein. Of about 670,000 distinct CDR3 sequences detected, more than 45% appear once; the ten largest clones hold about 14%. The germline gives CDR1 SGHRS, CDR2 YFSETQ. V lost 4 bases and J 2 bases, leaving 10 bases between the germline ends. The CDR3 loop spans 13 amino acids. With respect to this clonotype: Its target is unknown.

There were at least 5.5 micrograms of total RNA extracted from every sample. The sequenced sample consisted of blood. The sequence came from a woman of 80 years or more in good health. The chain has TRBV5-1 and TRBJ2-7; D assignment may be TRBD1 or TRBD2 (5 bases each). This chain's CDR3 is CASSTSGPYEQYF. The DNA for the CDR3 is TGCGCCAGCAGCACTTCGGGGCCCTACGAGCAGTACTTC. The full variable domain, in which reference TRBV5-1 and TRBJ2-7 provide the parts outside the CDR3, is KAGVTQTPRYLIKTRGQQVTLSCSPISGHRSVSWYQQTPGQGLQFLFEYFSETQRNKGNFPGRFSGRQFSNSRSEMNVSTLELGDSALYLCASSTSGPYEQYFGPGTRLTVT.